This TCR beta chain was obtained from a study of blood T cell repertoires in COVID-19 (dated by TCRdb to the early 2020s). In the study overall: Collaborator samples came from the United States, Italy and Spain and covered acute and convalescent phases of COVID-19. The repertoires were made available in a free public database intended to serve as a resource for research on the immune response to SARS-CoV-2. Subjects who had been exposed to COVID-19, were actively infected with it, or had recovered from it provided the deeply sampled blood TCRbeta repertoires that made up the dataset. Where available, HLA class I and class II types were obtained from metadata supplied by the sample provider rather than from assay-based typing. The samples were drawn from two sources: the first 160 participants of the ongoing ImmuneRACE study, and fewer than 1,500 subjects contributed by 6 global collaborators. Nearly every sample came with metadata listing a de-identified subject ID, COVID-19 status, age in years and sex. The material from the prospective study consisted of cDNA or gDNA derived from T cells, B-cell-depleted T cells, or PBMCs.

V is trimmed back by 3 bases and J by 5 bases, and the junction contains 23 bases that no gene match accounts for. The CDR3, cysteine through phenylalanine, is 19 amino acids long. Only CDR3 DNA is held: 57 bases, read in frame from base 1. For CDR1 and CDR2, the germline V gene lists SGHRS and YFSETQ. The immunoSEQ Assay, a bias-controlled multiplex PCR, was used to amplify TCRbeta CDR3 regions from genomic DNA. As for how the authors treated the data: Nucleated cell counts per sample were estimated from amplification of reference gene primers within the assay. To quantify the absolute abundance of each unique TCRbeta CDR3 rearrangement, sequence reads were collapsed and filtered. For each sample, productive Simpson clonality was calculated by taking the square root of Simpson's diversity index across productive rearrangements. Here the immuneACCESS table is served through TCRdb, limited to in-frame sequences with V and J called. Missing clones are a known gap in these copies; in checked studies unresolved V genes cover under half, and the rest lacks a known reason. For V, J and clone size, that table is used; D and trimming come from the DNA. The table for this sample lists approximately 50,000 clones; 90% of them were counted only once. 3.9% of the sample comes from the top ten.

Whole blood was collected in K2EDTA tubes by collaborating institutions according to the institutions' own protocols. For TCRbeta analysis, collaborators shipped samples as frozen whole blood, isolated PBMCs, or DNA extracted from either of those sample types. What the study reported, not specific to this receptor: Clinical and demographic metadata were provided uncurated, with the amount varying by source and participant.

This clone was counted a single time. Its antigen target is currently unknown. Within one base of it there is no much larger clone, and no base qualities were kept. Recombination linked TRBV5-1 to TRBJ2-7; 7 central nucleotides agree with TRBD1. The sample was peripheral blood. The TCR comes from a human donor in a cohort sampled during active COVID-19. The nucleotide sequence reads TGCGCCAGCAGCTCCAACCGGGGACAGCTCTACGAGTTTTTCCACGAGCAGTACTTC. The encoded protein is CASSSNRGQLYEFFHEQYF. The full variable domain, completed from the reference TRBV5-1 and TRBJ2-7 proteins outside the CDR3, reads KAGVTQTPRYLIKTRGQQVTLSCSPISGHRSVSWYQQTPGQGLQFLFEYFSETQRNKGNFPGRFSGRQFSNSRSEMNVSTLELGDSALYLCASSSNRGQLYEFFHEQYFGPGTRLTVT.